Presented here are 12 T cell receptor beta chains from one specimen sequenced in a study of cytomegalovirus exposure and HLA in healthy donors. TCRdb's copy holds only in-frame clones and misses some; the assay was immunoSEQ multiplex PCR. The sample consists of 300,000 to 400,000 clones, around 90% of them appearing once. The sequencing input was PBMCs. The receptors stem from a man aged 25 to 40 in good health and CMV-seronegative.

The chain has TRBV5-8 and TRBJ1-6, with 9 nucleotides matching TRBD1. The germline V gene has CDR1 SGHTS and CDR2 YDEGEE. V dropped 2 bases and J dropped 9; count of bases not matched to a gene: 3. The CDR3 loop spans 14 amino acids. CDR3 amino acids: CASSFGTGSSPLHF. CDR3 bases: TGTGCCAGCAGCTTCGGGACAGGGAGTTCACCCCTCCACTTT. The entire variable domain, with the rest obtained from reference TRBV5-8 and TRBJ1-6, is as follows: EAGVTQSPTHLIKTRGQQATLRCSPISGHTSVYWYQQALGLGLQFLLWYDEGEERNRGNFPPRFSGRQFPNYSSELNVNALELEDSALYLCASSFGTGSSPLHFGNGTRLTVT.

V is TRBV6-5 and J is TRBJ1-1, with 7 bases matching TRBD1. The germline V gene encodes CDR1 MNHEY and CDR2 SVGAGI. The length of the CDR3 is 14 residues. Trimming cost V 3 bases and J 4 bases; bases outside gene matches: 5. In nucleotides, the CDR3 is TGTGCCAGCAGTTATAGGACAGGTGCCACTGAAGCTTTCTTT. This translates into CASSYRTGATEAFF.

The V and J genes are TRBV7-9 and TRBJ1-1, with TRBD1 identical over 7 bases. V dropped 5 bases and J dropped 3; count of bases not matched to a gene: 3. CDR1 and CDR2 (germline): SEHNR, FQNEAQ (reference sequence). This CDR3 has 13 residues. This CDR3 reads CASSRDRDTEAFF. In DNA form, the CDR3 reads TGTGCCAGCAGCCGTGACAGGGACACTGAAGCTTTCTTT.

The chain is built from TRBV18 and TRBJ2-4, with 8 bases matching TRBD1. The germline V gene encodes CDR1 KGHSH and CDR2 LQKENI. V shed 6 bases and J 2 bases; nucleotides not matched to a gene: 9. This CDR3 is 16 amino acids long. Written as DNA, the CDR3 is TGTGCCAGCTCGGACGGACAGGGTTTATCCAAAAACATTCAGTACTTC. Its protein product is CASSDGQGLSKNIQYF.

The V and J genes are TRBV18 and TRBJ1-5; the D gene is possibly TRBD1 (6 bases). CDR1 KGHSH and CDR2 LQKENI come from the germline V gene. The V end was cut by 3 bases, the J end by 7 bases, with 16 bases between. CDR3 length: 15 residues. Here the CDR3 reads CASSPRTGHDQPQHF. The CDR3 DNA follows: TGTGCCAGCTCACCTCGTACAGGGCACGACCAGCCCCAGCATTTT.

The rearrangement links TRBV6-1 to TRBJ2-2, with TRBD1 identical over 7 bases. The CDR3 is 14 residues long. Germline trimming cut 10 bases from V and 6 bases from J; bases unmatched to any gene: 11. Germline lookup yields CDR1 MNHNS and CDR2 SASEGT. The CDR3 reads CAIQTGPDAGELFF. The CDR3 region has the DNA TGTGCCATCCAGACAGGGCCGGACGCCGGGGAGCTGTTTTTT.

V and J are TRBV5-8 and TRBJ2-7; TRBD1 agrees at 7 bases. J was trimmed by 0 bases and V by 4 bases; bases with no gene match: 13. The CDR3 is made up of 17 amino acids. Germline V gene lookup returns CDR1 SGHTS and CDR2 YDEGEE. The CDR3 reads CASSERIVGTVSYEQYF. CDR3 coding DNA: TGTGCCAGCAGCGAGAGGATTGTCGGGACAGTCTCCTACGAGCAGTACTTC.

J is TRBJ2-7 and V is TRBV11-2, with D possibly TRBD1 on 6 matching bases. V lost 5 bases, J lost 2 bases, and 13 bases lay in between. The CDR3 has 14 residues. The germline CDR1 and CDR2 sequences are SGHAT and FQNNGV. The CDR3 DNA sequence: TGTGCCAGCAGCCAATTGACAGGCCCCTACGAGCAGTACTTC. This gives the protein CASSQLTGPYEQYF.

The chain recombines TRBV5-1 with TRBJ1-1; D unresolved. Trimming shortened V by 0 bases and J by 6 bases, and 12 bases separated the two germline ends. The germline V gene has CDR1 SGHRS and CDR2 YFSETQ. CDR3 length equals 14 residues. CDR3 residues: CASSLEGVRAEAFF. The CDR3 region has the DNA TGCGCCAGCAGCTTGGAAGGCGTACGGGCTGAAGCTTTCTTT.

The V and J genes are TRBV6-1 and TRBJ1-6; 9 nucleotides line up with TRBD1. The CDR3 runs to 13 residues. The germline gives CDR1 MNHNS, CDR2 SASEGT. V trimming: 10 bases; J trimming: 8 bases; junction bases outside the gene matches: 6. CDR3 DNA: TGTGCCACCTCCCGGACAGGGGATTCACCCCTCCACTTT. Translation gives CATSRTGDSPLHF.

The CDR3 DNA reads as TGTGCCAGCAGCCACCGGGACAGGCCTTATCAGCCCCAGCATTTT. Its translation: CASSHRDRPYQPQHF. The rearrangement links TRBV5-6 to TRBJ1-5; 8 bases agree with TRBD1. The CDR3 length is 15 residues. The germline V gene encodes CDR1 SGHDT and CDR2 YYEEEE. Trimming at V came to 4 bases and at J to 5 bases, leaving 8 bases not matched to a gene. Full variable domain (remainder filled in from reference TRBV5-6 and TRBJ1-5): DAGVTQSPTHLIKTRGQQVTLRCSPKSGHDTVSWYQQALGQGPQFIFQYYEEEERQRGNFPDRFSGHQFPNYSSELNVNALLLGDSALYLCASSHRDRPYQPQHFGDGTRLSIL.

Written as DNA, the CDR3 is TGTGCCAGAAGCTTGGGTTTAGCCAGAGGAACAGATACGCAGTATTTT. Encoded protein: CARSLGLARGTDTQYF. The chain links TRBV5-3 to TRBJ2-3; D gene uncertain. TRBV5-3 is labeled an ORF, and its function is uncertain. The CDR3 is 16 amino acids. V was clipped by 0 bases and J by 3 bases, with 14 bases between them.